This T cell receptor beta chain was profiled in a study of T-cell reconstitution after alpha-beta-depleted transplantation in children. Preparation of the TCRbeta library used unique molecular identifiers. TCRdb analysed the PCR reads with MiXCR anew, one entry per CDR3 protein. The table shows 65,000 to 85,000 distinct CDR3 sequences, with 9.5% to 13% occurring only once. Per the germline V gene, CDR1 is SGHAT and CDR2 is FQNNGV. V lost 2 bases and J 1 base, leaving 11 bases between the germline ends. The CDR3 spans 15 residues. To note about this clonotype: The antigen remains undetermined.

Study observations and caveats: It was surviving recipient T cells and thymic progenitors that gave some patients high TCRbeta diversity at day 60. The authors attributed T-cell counts and diversity one year after transplant mostly to newly produced T cells. Reportedly, only several hundred clones from non-depleted graft cells drove alpha-beta T-cell counts at about two months.

This specimen consisted of PBMCs, obtained before TCRalphabeta/CD19-depleted stem cell transplant. The J gene is TRBJ1-1, the V gene TRBV11-2, with D uncertain. The clonotype originates from a boy between 5 and 17 years old with acute myeloid leukemia, due to receive a stem cell transplant. The CDR3 is CASSLRRAQNTEAFF. The CDR3 DNA follows: TGTGCCAGCAGCTTACGGAGGGCCCAGAACACTGAAGCTTTCTTT.